This entry describes one T cell receptor (beta chain). This CDR3 region has 11 residues. Trimming pared 4 bases from V and 5 bases from J, leaving 8 bases between. Germline V lookup: CDR1 SQVTM, CDR2 ANQGSEA. Clones were sequenced by immunoSEQ multiplex PCR, and TCRdb holds only the in-frame ones, with some missing. This sample has 34,000 or so clones, with under 80% found just once. The data derive from a study of OX40 agonist ivuxolimab in advanced cancers. The chain employs TRBV29-1 and TRBJ1-2, with D uncertain. This sequence was found in an adult with an advanced solid tumor such as melanoma, head and neck, liver or kidney cancer. The source was CD4+ or CD8+ T cells sorted from blood, collected in a trial of the OX40 agonist ivuxolimab. CDR3 nucleotide sequence: TGCAGCGTTGCGGAGGGATATGGCTACACCTTC. It yields the protein CSVAEGYGYTF. Full variable domain (remainder filled in from reference TRBV29-1 and TRBJ1-2): SAVISQKPSRDICQRGTSLTIQCQVDSQVTMMFWYRQQPGQSLTLIATANQGSEATYESGFVIDKFPISRPNLTFSTLTVSNMSPEDSSIYLCSVAEGYGYTFGSGTRLTVV.